These T cell receptor beta chains were read from a single sample in a study of T cells in Graves' hyperthyroidism and ophthalmopathy. TCRdb analysed the multiplex PCR reads with MiXCR anew, one entry per CDR3 protein. The sample holds about 770,000 distinct CDR3 sequences; around 19% are singletons and the top ten take over 15%. The sample taken for sequencing was blood. These receptors were obtained from a woman aged 50 to 65 with Graves' hyperthyroidism that later progressed to Graves' ophthalmopathy. Both conserved end residues are part of each CDR3. The D gene is left open where the match is weak. Not all rows give a size; the values are once, few, many and, for expanded clones, a class.

TGTGCCAGCTCACCTGGACTCGACAATCAGCCCCAGCATTTT	CASSPGLDNQPQHF	.	TRBV18	TRBJ1-5	.
TGTGCCAGCAGCTCGTCGGTGGAACAAGGGAGTTCCGAAGAGACCCAGTACTTC	CASSSSVEQGSSEETQYF	.	TRBV12-3/TRBV12-4	TRBJ2-5	many
TGTGCCAGCAGCTTAGGACCCACTGAACCCCAGCATTTT	CASSLGPTEPQHF	.	TRBV7-9	TRBJ1-5	few
TGCGCCAGCAGCTTGGACCGGACGGACGATGAGCAGTTCTTC	CASSLDRTDDEQFF	.	TRBV5-1	TRBJ2-1	few
TGTGCCAGTACCTCCACGGGGACAGGGGGCGCGTCGAGTCAGCCCCAGCATTTT	CASTSTGTGGASSQPQHF	TRBD1	TRBV19	TRBJ1-5	.
TGTGCCAGCAGCTTCGGGGGACTAGCGGGACCCGTCCCCTACGAGCAGTACTTC	CASSFGGLAGPVPYEQYF	TRBD2	TRBV7-3	TRBJ2-7	few
TGTGCCAGCAGTTACTCCGTCTCCTACGAGCAGTACTTC	CASSYSVSYEQYF	.	TRBV27	TRBJ2-7	many
TGTGCCAGTAGCTTACCGACAGGCGACAATGAAAAACTGTTTTTT	CASSLPTGDNEKLFF	.	TRBV19	TRBJ1-4	.
TGTGCCAGCAGCTTGGAGGCGGGGAACACTGAAGCTTTCTTT	CASSLEAGNTEAFF	.	TRBV7-9	TRBJ1-1	many
TGTGCCGGGGGACTAGCGGGGGTTTACAATGAGCAGTTCTTC	CAGGLAGVYNEQFF	TRBD2	TRBV2	TRBJ2-1	.
TGTGCCTGGAGGACAGGAAATAGCAATCAGCCCCAGCATTTT	CAWRTGNSNQPQHF	.	TRBV30	TRBJ1-5	many
TGTGCCAGCAGCTTTATTAGAGCGGGGGGTAAGACTGAAGCTTTCTTT	CASSFIRAGGKTEAFF	.	TRBV11-2	TRBJ1-1	many
TGTGCCAGCAGTGGAAGCGGAAACACCATATATTTT	CASSGSGNTIYF	.	TRBV2	TRBJ1-3	.
TGCAGTGGGGACTCGAGCTCCTACAATGAGCAGTTCTTC	CSGDSSSYNEQFF	.	TRBV20-1	TRBJ2-1	.
TGTGCCAGCGGATGGACAGGGCTAGTCCAAGAGACCCAGTACTTC	CASGWTGLVQETQYF	TRBD1	TRBV27	TRBJ2-5	many
TGCGCCAGCAGCCAAGAAAGGGGTAGCTCCTACGAGCAGTACTTC	CASSQERGSSYEQYF	.	TRBV4-1	TRBJ2-7	.
TGCAGTGCTAGCGCCCACCAAGAAAGTTCACCCCTCCACTTT	CSASAHQESSPLHF	.	TRBV20-1	TRBJ1-6	.
TGCAGTGCTAGAGCTTACGGGACCTCCTACGAGCAGTACTTC	CSARAYGTSYEQYF	.	TRBV20-1	TRBJ2-7	many
TGCGCCAGCAGCCAAGCATCCGTCACAGGGGCGGCTTTCTTT	CASSQASVTGAAFF	TRBD1	TRBV4-1	TRBJ1-1	many
TGTGCCAGCAGTTTTATGTCCCAAGAGACCCAGTACTTC	CASSFMSQETQYF	.	TRBV12-3/TRBV12-4	TRBJ2-5	few
TGCAGTGCTAGAACAGATCGATACAATGAGCAGTTCTTC	CSARTDRYNEQFF	.	TRBV20-1	TRBJ2-1	many
TGTGCCAGCAGTCCCCGCTTTGCAGCTGGGGCCAACGTCCTGACTTTC	CASSPRFAAGANVLTF	.	TRBV6-1	TRBJ2-6	.
TGTGCCAGCAGTTTAAATTTCGGTCAGCCCCAGCATTTT	CASSLNFGQPQHF	.	TRBV12-3/TRBV12-4	TRBJ1-5	many
TGTGCCAGCAGTTACTCTTACGACAGCCCCTATGGCTACACCTTC	CASSYSYDSPYGYTF	.	TRBV6-5	TRBJ1-2	.
TGTGCCAGCAGCCGCCGGAGACTTGAGGTGGGGGGTGAAAAACTGTTTTTT	CASSRRRLEVGGEKLFF	.	TRBV6-1	TRBJ1-4	many
TGTGCCAGCAGGTCATTCGGGGGTAGCACAGATACGCAGTATTTT	CASRSFGGSTDTQYF	.	TRBV6-1	TRBJ2-3	.